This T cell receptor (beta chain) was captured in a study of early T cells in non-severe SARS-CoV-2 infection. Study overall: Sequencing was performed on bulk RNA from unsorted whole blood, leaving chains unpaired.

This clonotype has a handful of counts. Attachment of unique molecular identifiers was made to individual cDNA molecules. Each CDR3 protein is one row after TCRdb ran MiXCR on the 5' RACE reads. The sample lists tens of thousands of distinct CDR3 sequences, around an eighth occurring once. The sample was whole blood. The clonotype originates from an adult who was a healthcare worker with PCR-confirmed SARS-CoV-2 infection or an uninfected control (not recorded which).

CDR3 nucleotide sequence: TGCGCCAGCAGCTTCGACAGGGCGTACACTGAAGCTTTCTTT. Translating gives CASSFDRAYTEAFF. The gene calls are TRBV5-1 and TRBJ1-1; TRBD1 agrees at 7 bases. Germline-derived CDR1 and CDR2 are SGHRS and YFSETQ. The CDR3 is made up of 14 amino acids. Trimming at V came to 2 bases and at J to 3 bases, leaving 4 bases not matched to a gene.